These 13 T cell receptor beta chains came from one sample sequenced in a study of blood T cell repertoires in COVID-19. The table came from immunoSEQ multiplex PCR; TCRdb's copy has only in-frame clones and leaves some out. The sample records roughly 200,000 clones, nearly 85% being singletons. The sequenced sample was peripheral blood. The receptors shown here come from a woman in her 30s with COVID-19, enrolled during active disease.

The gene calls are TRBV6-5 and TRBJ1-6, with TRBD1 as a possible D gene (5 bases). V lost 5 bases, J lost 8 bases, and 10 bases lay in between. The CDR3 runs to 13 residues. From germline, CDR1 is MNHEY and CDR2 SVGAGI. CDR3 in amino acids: CASSTGRDSPLHF. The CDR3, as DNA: TGTGCCAGCAGTACAGGACGGGATTCACCCCTCCACTTT.

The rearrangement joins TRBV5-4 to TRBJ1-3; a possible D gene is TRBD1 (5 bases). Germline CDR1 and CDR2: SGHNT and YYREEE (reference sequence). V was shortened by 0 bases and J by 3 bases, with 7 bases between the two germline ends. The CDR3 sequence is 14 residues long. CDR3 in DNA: TGTGCCAGCAGCTTGGGGGGGGTTGGAAACACCATATATTTT. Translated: CASSLGGVGNTIYF.

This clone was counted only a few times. The DNA of the CDR3 is TGTGCCATCAGTGAGTCGTACGGGGGGCAAGAGACCCAGTACTTC. It specifies CAISESYGGQETQYF. J is TRBJ2-5 and V is TRBV10-3; the match to TRBD2 covers 7 bases. Germline values: CDR1 ENHRY, CDR2 SYGVKD. With V trimmed by 0 bases and J by 2 bases, 3 bases remained unmatched. The CDR3 totals 15 residues.

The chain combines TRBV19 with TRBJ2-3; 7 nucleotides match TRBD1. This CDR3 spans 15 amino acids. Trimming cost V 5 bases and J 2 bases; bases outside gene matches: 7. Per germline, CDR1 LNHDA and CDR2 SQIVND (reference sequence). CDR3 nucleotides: TGTGCCAGTAGTTTCAGACAGGGTGACACAGATACGCAGTATTTT. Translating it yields CASSFRQGDTDTQYF.

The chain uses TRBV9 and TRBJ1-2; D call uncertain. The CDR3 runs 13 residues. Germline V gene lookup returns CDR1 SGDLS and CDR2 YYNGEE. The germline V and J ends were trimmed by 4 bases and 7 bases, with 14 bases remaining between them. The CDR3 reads CASSRGPVSGYTF. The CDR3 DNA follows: TGTGCCAGCAGCCGAGGGCCCGTTTCTGGCTACACCTTC.

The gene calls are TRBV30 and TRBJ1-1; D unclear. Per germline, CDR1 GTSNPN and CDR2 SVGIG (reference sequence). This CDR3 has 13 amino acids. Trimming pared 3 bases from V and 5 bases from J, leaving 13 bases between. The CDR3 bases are TGTGCCTGGAGGGATGGAGTCGGGACTGAAGCTTTCTTT. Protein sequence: CAWRDGVGTEAFF.

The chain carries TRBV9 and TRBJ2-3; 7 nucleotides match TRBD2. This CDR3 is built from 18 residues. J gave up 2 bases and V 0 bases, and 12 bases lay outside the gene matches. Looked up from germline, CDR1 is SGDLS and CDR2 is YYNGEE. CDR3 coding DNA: TGTGCCAGCAGCGTAGCACCGGCGGGAGTGGATTTCACAGATACGCAGTATTTT. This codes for CASSVAPAGVDFTDTQYF.

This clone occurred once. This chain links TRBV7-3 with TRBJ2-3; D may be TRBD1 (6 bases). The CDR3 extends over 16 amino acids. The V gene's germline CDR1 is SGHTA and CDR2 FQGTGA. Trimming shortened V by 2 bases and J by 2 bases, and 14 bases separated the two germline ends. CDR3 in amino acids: CASSLQGRGFTDTQYF. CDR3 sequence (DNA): TGTGCCAGCAGCTTACAAGGCAGGGGTTTCACAGATACGCAGTATTTT.

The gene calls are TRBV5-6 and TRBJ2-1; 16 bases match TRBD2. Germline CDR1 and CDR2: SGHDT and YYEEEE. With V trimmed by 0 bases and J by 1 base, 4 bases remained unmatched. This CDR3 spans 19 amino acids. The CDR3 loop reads CASSLEGLAGGLSYNEQFF. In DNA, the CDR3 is TGTGCCAGCAGCTTGGAGGGACTAGCGGGAGGGCTTTCCTACAATGAGCAGTTCTTC.

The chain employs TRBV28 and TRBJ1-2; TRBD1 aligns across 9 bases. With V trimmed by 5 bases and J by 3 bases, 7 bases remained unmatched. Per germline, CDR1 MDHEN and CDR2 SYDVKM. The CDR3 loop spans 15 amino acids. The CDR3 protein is CASSPPTGGYYGYTF. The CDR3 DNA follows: TGTGCCAGCAGTCCCCCGACAGGGGGTTACTATGGCTACACCTTC.

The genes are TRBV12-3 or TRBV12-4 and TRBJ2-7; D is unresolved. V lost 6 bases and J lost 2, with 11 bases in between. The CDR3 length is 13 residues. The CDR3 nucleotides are TGTGCCAGCAGCCCACCACTTACCTACGAGCAGTACTTC. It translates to CASSPPLTYEQYF.

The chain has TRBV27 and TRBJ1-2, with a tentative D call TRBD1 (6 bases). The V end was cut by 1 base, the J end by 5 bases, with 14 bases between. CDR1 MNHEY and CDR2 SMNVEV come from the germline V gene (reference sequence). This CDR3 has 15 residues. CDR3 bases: TGTGCCAGCAGTTTATATCCAGGGGACGAGTATGGCTACACCTTC. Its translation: CASSLYPGDEYGYTF.

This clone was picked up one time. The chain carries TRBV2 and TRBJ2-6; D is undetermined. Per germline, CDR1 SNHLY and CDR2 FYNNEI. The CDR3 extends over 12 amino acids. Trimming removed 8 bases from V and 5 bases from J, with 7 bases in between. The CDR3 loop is CASVSWANVLTF. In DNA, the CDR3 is TGTGCCAGCGTTTCCTGGGCCAACGTCCTGACTTTC.